These T cell receptor beta chains were read from a single sample in a study of tumor-infiltrating lymphocytes in primary liver carcinoma. TCRdb independently ran MiXCR on the multiplex PCR reads; one entry per CDR3 protein. The data contain approximately 110,000 distinct CDR3 sequences, about 59% of them singletons. Sequenced: liver tumor tissue from sampling region 1. Receptors were obtained from a woman aged 55 to 70 with primary liver carcinoma and hepatitis B virus infection. Both conserved end residues are part of each CDR3. A D gene is named only where the DNA matches it firmly. The size field is filled for only some rows; it gives once, few, many or a size class.

size	D	V	J	DNA	CDR3
NA	TRBD2	TRBV29-1	TRBJ2-7	TGCAGCGTTTTAGGCGAGAGCGGGGTAGACGGGCAGTACTTC	CSVLGESGVDGQYF
NA	NA	TRBV5-4	TRBJ1-1	TGTGCCAGTAAAAAAACCGGACAGTTTCCCATGAACACTGAAGCTTTCTTT	CASKKTGQFPMNTEAFF
many	NA	TRBV5-5	TRBJ2-1	TGTGCCAGCAGCTTGCGGCAGGACCCCTACAATGAGCAGTTCTTC	CASSLRQDPYNEQFF
few	TRBD1	TRBV12-3/TRBV12-4	TRBJ2-1	TGTGCCAGCACCAACACGTGGGGACAGGGGAACCATGAGCAGTTCTTC	CASTNTWGQGNHEQFF
many	TRBD2	TRBV6-1	TRBJ2-3	TGTGCCAGCAGGGAGTCTAGCGGGAGGGCCGGCACGCAGTATTTT	CASRESSGRAGTQYF
many	TRBD2	TRBV6-2/TRBV6-3	TRBJ2-7	TGTGCCAGCAACTTAGCGGGAGGCAGGTCCTACGAGCAGTACTTC	CASNLAGGRSYEQYF
few	TRBD2	TRBV14	TRBJ2-1	TGTGCCAGCAGCCAAGATAGGGTCAATAGCGGGAGAGTCTACAATGAGCAGTTCTTC	CASSQDRVNSGRVYNEQFF
NA	NA	TRBV5-1	TRBJ2-1	TGCGCCAGCAGCTTGGCCCGGACAGCGTACAATGAGCAGTTCTTC	CASSLARTAYNEQFF
NA	NA	TRBV11-3	TRBJ2-1	TGTGCCAGCGGCATAGGGGCAGGGCGCAATGAGCAGTTCTTC	CASGIGAGRNEQFF
NA	NA	TRBV7-8	TRBJ2-1	TGTGCCAACAGCTTAAGGCGGGGACATGAGCAGTTCTTC	CANSLRRGHEQFF
many	TRBD2	TRBV6-6	TRBJ2-3	TGTGCCAGCAGTTACCGGGGAGGGACCGGGGCAGATACGCAGTATTTT	CASSYRGGTGADTQYF
NA	TRBD1	TRBV7-9	TRBJ2-5	TGTGCCAGCAGCTCCGGGACAGAGAAAGAGACCCAGTACTTC	CASSSGTEKETQYF
NA	NA	TRBV19	TRBJ1-1	TGTGCCAGTATTCCGCTACAGGGTATAGGAATGAACACTGAAGCTTTCTTT	CASIPLQGIGMNTEAFF
few	NA	TRBV7-9	TRBJ2-3	TGTGCCAGCAGCTTAGATCGTACGAGTACAGATACGCAGTATTTT	CASSLDRTSTDTQYF
NA	TRBD1	TRBV11-2	TRBJ2-3	TGTGCCAGCAGTGTTCACCGGGACAGCCGAGATACGCAGTATTTT	CASSVHRDSRDTQYF
NA	TRBD2	TRBV5-1	TRBJ2-3	TGCGCCGGTGCTACTAGCGGGAGTCCCCCAGATACGCAGTATTTC	CAGATSGSPPDTQYF
NA	NA	TRBV5-1	TRBJ1-1	TGCGCCAGCAGCTTGGGGGTCCCGGGCTCGCGGGCGGACACTGAAGCTTTCTTT	CASSLGVPGSRADTEAFF
few	NA	TRBV6-6	TRBJ2-1	TGTGCCAGCAAAACGATGCCGGGGGGAGGGGGTGAGCAGTTCTTC	CASKTMPGGGGEQFF
NA	TRBD1	TRBV6-5	TRBJ2-3	TGTGCCAGCAGTTACCGCACAGGGGCGGCAGATACGCAGTACTTT	CASSYRTGAADTQYF
NA	NA	TRBV2	TRBJ2-2	TGTGCCGGCGCGTATGCGAACACCGGGGAGCTGTTTTTT	CAGAYANTGELFF
NA	TRBD2	TRBV30	TRBJ2-2	TGTGCCTGGAGTGCCGGGACTAGCGACACCGGGGAGCTGTTTTTT	CAWSAGTSDTGELFF
NA	NA	TRBV19	TRBJ2-3	TGTGCCAGTACCCTGTCTGGGAGCACAGATACGCAGTATTTT	CASTLSGSTDTQYF
NA	TRBD1	TRBV11-2	TRBJ2-7	TGTGCCAGCAGCAAGTCGGCCAGGGGGACAGGGGGCCACGAGCAGTACTTC	CASSKSARGTGGHEQYF
few	TRBD2	TRBV29-1	TRBJ2-7	TGCAGCGTTGGTGGACTAGCGGATGCCGAGCAGTACTTC	CSVGGLADAEQYF
NA	TRBD1	TRBV11-2	TRBJ2-7	TGTGCCAGCAACTTAGCCGGGACAGAGGAGTACGAGCAGTACTTC	CASNLAGTEEYEQYF
NA	NA	TRBV5-4	TRBJ2-1	TGTGCCAGCAGCCTACAGGATGTCTACAATGAGCAGTTCTTC	CASSLQDVYNEQFF
medium-sized	NA	TRBV7-8	TRBJ2-1	TGTGCCAGCAGCCCCCAGCCGGGCTCCTACAATGAGCAGTTCTTC	CASSPQPGSYNEQFF
NA	NA	TRBV7-3	TRBJ1-3	TGTGCCAGCAGCTTAAGTTTTCCGAGTGAGGGAAAAGGGGTTCCGATCTCTGGAAACACCATATATTTT	CASSLSFPSEGKGVPISGNTIYF
many	TRBD2	TRBV29-1	TRBJ2-5	TGCAGCGTTGATTTCCTAGCGGGAGAGGAGACCCAGTACTTC	CSVDFLAGEETQYF
NA	NA	TRBV4-1	TRBJ2-1	TGCGCCAGCGGCCAAGATAGCAGACCCGACCCCTACAATGAGCAGTTCTTC	CASGQDSRPDPYNEQFF
many	NA	TRBV6-1	TRBJ1-1	TGTGCCAGCAGACAAACAGGGTCGGGTCCTGAAGCTTTCTTT	CASRQTGSGPEAFF
NA	NA	TRBV12-3/TRBV12-4	TRBJ2-1	TGCGCCAGCGGTTGGGGTAGGACGCAGTTCTTC	CASGWGRTQFF
many	NA	TRBV28	TRBJ2-5	TGTGCCAGCAGTTCGAGAAGGGAGGCCCTGGCCGCAGAGACCCAGTACTTC	CASSSRREALAAETQYF
NA	NA	TRBV12-3/TRBV12-4	TRBJ2-1	TGTGCCAGCGGTCGACAGCATGAACAGTTCTTC	CASGRQHEQFF
NA	NA	TRBV6-4	TRBJ1-5	TGTGCCAGCAGTGCCAGGGAGGGTCAGCCCCAGCATTTT	CASSAREGQPQHF
NA	TRBD2	TRBV5-5	TRBJ2-4	TGTGCTAGCAGCTTAGCCGAGACTAGCGGCCTCGAGGACATTCAGTACTTC	CASSLAETSGLEDIQYF
many	NA	TRBV4-1	TRBJ1-2	TGCGCCAGCAGCCAAGTCAACAGCCCAGTCTTC	CASSQVNSPVF
many	TRBD1	TRBV6-6	TRBJ1-5	TGTGCCAGCAGTCGAGGACAGGTATATCAGCCCCAGCATTTT	CASSRGQVYQPQHF
NA	NA	TRBV2	TRBJ1-6	TGTGCCAGCAGTGAATTGAGGGTTGGGAGAGGCTCACCCCTCCACTTT	CASSELRVGRGSPLHF
few	TRBD1	TRBV18	TRBJ1-2	TGTGCTAGCTCACCAAACAGGGGAACGGGATCTAACTATGGCTACACCTTC	CASSPNRGTGSNYGYTF
many	NA	TRBV14	TRBJ1-1	TGTGCCAGCTCCCCTGATTGGGGGGTCGCTTTCTTT	CASSPDWGVAFF
NA	NA	TRBV12-3/TRBV12-4	TRBJ1-5	TGTGCCGCCTCGGACTCTTGGGATCAGCCCCAGCATTTT	CAASDSWDQPQHF
many	NA	TRBV6-1	TRBJ1-5	TGTGCCAGCAGACACAGGGCTCAAAGGGCTGATCAGCCCCAGCATTTT	CASRHRAQRADQPQHF
many	TRBD2	TRBV11-3	TRBJ2-7	TGTGCCAGCAGCTTAAGTCCTAGCGGGAGGACAATCCCTGGCGCCTACGAGCAGTGCTTC	CASSLSPSGRTIPGAYEQCF
few	NA	TRBV29-1	TRBJ1-3	TGCAGTGCCCGGACGCCTGGAAACACCATATATTTT	CSARTPGNTIYF
NA	TRBD2	TRBV5-4	TRBJ2-1	TGTTCCAGCAGCTTGGGTGGACTAGCGACCGATGAGCAGTTCTTC	CSSSLGGLATDEQFF
NA	NA	TRBV11-1	TRBJ2-7	TGTGCCAGCAGTCAGACGGGATACGGGCAGTACTTC	CASSQTGYGQYF
NA	NA	TRBV7-8	TRBJ1-6	TGTGCCAGCTCCGAGACGATTTCTAATTCACCCCTCCACTTT	CASSETISNSPLHF
NA	TRBD1	TRBV5-4	TRBJ2-5	TGTGCCAGCAGCCCGGGGACAGCCCAAGATACCCAGTACTTC	CASSPGTAQDTQYF
NA	TRBD2	TRBV11-1	TRBJ2-3	TGTGTCAGCAGCTCAAGGCAACGTGCGGGAGAGTTTCACTTT	CVSSSRQRAGEFHF
many	NA	TRBV15	TRBJ1-1	TGTGCCACCAGCCCCGGGGGGCCTGAAGCTTTCTTT	CATSPGGPEAFF
NA	TRBD1	TRBV6-6	TRBJ2-7	TGTGCCAGCAGTTACAGGACAGGGCTAGGGTACGAGCAGTGCTTC	CASSYRTGLGYEQCF
NA	TRBD1	TRBV11-1	TRBJ2-3	TGTGCCACCAGCAAGGACAGGGGGACCACAGATACGCTGTATTTT	CATSKDRGTTDTLYF
once	TRBD1	TRBV4-1	TRBJ2-1	TGCGCCGGCAGCCTCACACAGGGGGCTGGAGTATACGATGAGCAGTTCTTC	CAGSLTQGAGVYDEQFF
many	TRBD1	TRBV6-5	TRBJ1-4	TGTGCCAGCACCTCTCGAGGACAGGGTGCTAATGAAAAACTGTTTTTT	CASTSRGQGANEKLFF
NA	NA	TRBV6-5	TRBJ2-3	TGTGCCAGCAGTTACTCGTTTGCTAGCTGGTCCACAGATACGCAGTATTTT	CASSYSFASWSTDTQYF
NA	NA	TRBV11-2	TRBJ1-2	TGTGTCAGCAGCCCTTGGACGCCGGGAAGTGACTACACCTTC	CVSSPWTPGSDYTF
NA	TRBD1	TRBV9	TRBJ2-1	TGTGCCAGCAGCGCCCCGGGACAGGGCTCCTACAGTGAGCAGTTCTTC	CASSAPGQGSYSEQFF
few	NA	TRBV11-2	TRBJ2-1	TGTGCCAGCAACTTGGAAGCCCAGGGGGAGCAGTTCTTC	CASNLEAQGEQFF
few	NA	TRBV10-3	TRBJ2-7	TGTGCCACCAGGGGCCAGTCGGTCTCCTACGAGCAGTACTTC	CATRGQSVSYEQYF